Listed below are T cell receptor beta chains from one sample, sequenced in a study of T cell responses to AZD1222 COVID-19 vaccine. Produced via immunoSEQ multiplex PCR; TCRdb's table is partial and in-frame only. The sample lists over 150,000 clones, 90% occurring once. The source was peripheral blood, collected on day 0 of AZD1222 vaccination. Receptor source: an adult in good health. Both conserved end residues are part of each CDR3. The D gene is left open where the match is weak. Expanded clones are given a class, and other clones once, few, many or no size at all.

j_call v_call clone_size d_call cdr3_nt cdr3_aa
TRBJ2-2 TRBV7-8 NA TRBD2 TGTGCCAGCAGCTTGGCCGCTAGCGGGTTCTCAAGGGGCACCGGGGAGCTGTTTTTT CASSLAASGFSRGTGELFF
TRBJ1-3 TRBV4-1 NA TRBD1 TGCGCCAGCAGCCAAATGCCCAGGGGGCAGGGAAACACCATATATTTT CASSQMPRGQGNTIYF
TRBJ1-6 TRBV2 NA TRBD1 TGTGCCAGCAGGACAGGGAGCTCCTATAATTCACCCCTCCACTTT CASRTGSSYNSPLHF
TRBJ2-1 TRBV7-2 NA NA TGTGCCAGCAGCTTGTTGTATGAGCAGTTCTTC CASSLLYEQFF
TRBJ1-1 TRBV7-2 NA NA TGTGCCAGCAGCGTATACAGGGAGGGGACTGAAGCTTTCTTT CASSVYREGTEAFF
TRBJ1-1 TRBV11-2 NA TRBD1 TGTGCCAGCAGCTTAGGGGGGGCCCCGACAGGGGGCACGAACACTGAAGCTTTCTTT CASSLGGAPTGGTNTEAFF
TRBJ2-5 TRBV12-1 NA NA TGTGCCAGCAGATTAGGGGGGGTTGGTGAGACCCAGTACTTC CASRLGGVGETQYF
TRBJ2-7 TRBV6-6 NA TRBD2 TGTGCCAGCAGTGTGAGCGGGACCGGTTACGAGCAGTACTTC CASSVSGTGYEQYF
TRBJ1-3 TRBV27 NA NA TGTGCCAGCAGTTCCATGGGGTTCTCTGAGGGCACCATATATTTT CASSSMGFSEGTIYF
TRBJ2-7 TRBV5-8 NA NA TGTGCCAGCAGCTTTGGAGACGGAACTTACGAGCAGTACTTC CASSFGDGTYEQYF
TRBJ1-1 TRBV7-9 once NA TGTGCCAGCCAACAGGGAGGCACTGAAGCTTTCTTT CASQQGGTEAFF
TRBJ2-4 TRBV6-5 NA NA TGTGCCAGCAGACCCGGACAAGCCAAAAACATTCAGTACTTC CASRPGQAKNIQYF
TRBJ2-1 TRBV6-2/TRBV6-3 NA TRBD2 TGTGCCAGCAGCACTAGCGGGGCCCAGAATGAGCAGTTCTTC CASSTSGAQNEQFF
TRBJ2-7 TRBV11-2 NA NA TGTGCCAGCAGCTTAGGACCCCCCGAGTTGGGTTATGGGGAGTACTTC CASSLGPPELGYGEYF
TRBJ1-2 TRBV6-5 NA NA TGTGCCAGCAGTTATCAGGGACCCTATGGCTACACCTTC CASSYQGPYGYTF
TRBJ1-6 TRBV7-8 NA NA TGTGCCAGCAGCTTAAGTAGACAGAATAATTCACCCCTCCACTTT CASSLSRQNNSPLHF
TRBJ2-3 TRBV4-1 NA TRBD2 TGCGCCAGCAGCCGGGAGGCGGGGGGGCCAGGTGATACGCAGTATTTT CASSREAGGPGDTQYF
TRBJ2-7 TRBV6-2/TRBV6-3 NA NA TGTGCCAGCAGTTTCCTCCGGGCCTACGAGCAGTACTTC CASSFLRAYEQYF
TRBJ1-3 TRBV9 NA NA TGTGCCAGCAGCGTAGAGGGCGGAAAGATGCCATATTTT CASSVEGGKMPYF
TRBJ2-7 TRBV29-1 NA NA TGCAGCGTTGAACCAGGGGGGCAGGGCTACGAGCAGTACTTC CSVEPGGQGYEQYF
TRBJ2-1 TRBV29-1 NA TRBD1 TGCAGCGTTGGACAGGGAATAAATGAGCAGTTCTTC CSVGQGINEQFF
TRBJ2-3 TRBV5-4 once TRBD2 TGTGCCAGCAGCGGGAGCGGGGGGCACACAGATACGCAGTATTTT CASSGSGGHTDTQYF
TRBJ1-1 TRBV2 NA TRBD1 TGTGCCAGCAGTGGATCCCGGGACAGACTTAGGGTAGCTTTCTTT CASSGSRDRLRVAFF
TRBJ2-7 TRBV11-2 NA NA TGTGCCAGCAGCTCGGGACTGTCGAGCTCCTACGAGCAGTACTTC CASSSGLSSSYEQYF
TRBJ2-1 TRBV5-8 NA TRBD2 TGTGCCAGCAGCTTGGATCGACTAGCGGGTGGGGATGAGCAGTTCTTC CASSLDRLAGGDEQFF
TRBJ1-2 TRBV6-5 NA NA TGTGCCAGCAGGCCAGACGGGGTGGGGGGCTATGGCTACACCTTC CASRPDGVGGYGYTF
TRBJ1-1 TRBV4-3 NA TRBD1 TGCGCCAGCAGCCCCCCTGGGGACAGGGGCAACACTGAAGCTTTCTTT CASSPPGDRGNTEAFF
TRBJ2-1 TRBV7-3 NA TRBD2 TGTGCCAGCAGCTTGCAGCCTAGCGGGGGGGCCGGCAATGAGCAGTTCTTC CASSLQPSGGAGNEQFF
TRBJ1-2 TRBV4-1 NA NA TGCGCCAGCAGCCAAGATCTGTGGGGGAACCTCTATGGCTACACCTTC CASSQDLWGNLYGYTF
TRBJ2-2 TRBV5-1 NA TRBD2 TGCGCCAGCAGCTTGGGTTGGACTAGCGGGGACGCGAACACCGGGGAGCTGTTTTTT CASSLGWTSGDANTGELFF
TRBJ2-7 TRBV10-1 NA NA TGCGCCAGCCCGGTAGACCCGGCCTACGAGCAGTACTTC CASPVDPAYEQYF